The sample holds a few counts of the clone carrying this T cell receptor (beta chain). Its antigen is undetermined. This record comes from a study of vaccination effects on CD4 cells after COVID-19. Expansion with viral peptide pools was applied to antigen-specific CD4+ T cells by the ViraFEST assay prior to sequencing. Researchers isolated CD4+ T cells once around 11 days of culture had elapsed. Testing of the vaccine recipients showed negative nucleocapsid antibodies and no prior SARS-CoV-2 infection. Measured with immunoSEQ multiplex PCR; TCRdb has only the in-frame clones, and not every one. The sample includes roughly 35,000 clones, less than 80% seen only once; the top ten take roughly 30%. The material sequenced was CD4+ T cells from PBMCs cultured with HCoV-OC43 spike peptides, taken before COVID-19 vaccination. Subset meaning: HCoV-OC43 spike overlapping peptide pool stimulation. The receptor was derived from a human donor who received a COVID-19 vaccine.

CDR3 bases: TGTGCCAGCAGCTTACCTAGCGGGAGTCTGGAGACCCAGTACTTC. It specifies CASSLPSGSLETQYF. This chain connects TRBV7-2 to TRBJ2-5; 10 nucleotides line up with TRBD2. The V gene's germline CDR1 is SGHTA and CDR2 FQGNSA. After removal of 2 bases from V and 5 bases from J, the junction contained 5 bases not matched to a gene. CDR3 length equals 15 residues.